This T cell receptor beta chain comes out of a study of CXCR3-negative and CXCR3-positive naive CD8 T cells. Study conclusions and caveats: Both of the naive subsets showed about the same high diversity, but memory CD8+ cells had much less. CXCR3-expressing naive cells carried TRB CDR3s more hydrophobic than those of CXCR3-negative naive cells.

Researchers prepared the TRB cDNA libraries using 5' RACE with UMI labels. TCRdb reprocessed the 5' RACE reads, keeping one entry per CDR3 protein, no DNA. Recorded for this sample: some 140,000 distinct CDR3 sequences. To note about this clonotype: Its antigen is currently unknown.

The length of the CDR3 is 16 residues. This chain links TRBV12-3 or TRBV12-4 with TRBJ2-1; without DNA, the TCRdb call of TRBD1 cannot be checked. The clonotype was recovered from a human donor in good health. Some clones in this sample may be carry-over from other donors' samples. Sequencing used naive CXCR3+ CD8+ T cells from blood. Subset specified: CD45RO-CCR7+CD27+CD95- naive CD8+ T cells expressing CXCR3 (TNR3+). CDR3: CASSPDSGQGYNEQFF.